This T cell receptor beta chain was observed in a study of CD8+ T cells in alopecia areata. V dropped 1 base and J dropped 0 bases, with 2 bases sitting between them. Germline loops: CDR1 SGHRS, CDR2 YFSETQ. The CDR3 sequence is 13 residues long. TCR sequencing used cDNA made by reverse transcription of extracted RNA. Clones were read by immunoSEQ multiplex PCR, and TCRdb kept only the in-frame ones, dropping some. The sample has 200,000 to 250,000 clones; 56% are singletons. The TCR comes from a human donor in good health. This chain uses TRBV5-1 with TRBJ2-4; D remains ambiguous. Sample: CD8+ T cells sorted from blood. For the CDR3, the DNA is TGCGCCAGCAGCTTGCCAGCCAAAAACATTCAGTACTTC. Protein sequence: CASSLPAKNIQYF.